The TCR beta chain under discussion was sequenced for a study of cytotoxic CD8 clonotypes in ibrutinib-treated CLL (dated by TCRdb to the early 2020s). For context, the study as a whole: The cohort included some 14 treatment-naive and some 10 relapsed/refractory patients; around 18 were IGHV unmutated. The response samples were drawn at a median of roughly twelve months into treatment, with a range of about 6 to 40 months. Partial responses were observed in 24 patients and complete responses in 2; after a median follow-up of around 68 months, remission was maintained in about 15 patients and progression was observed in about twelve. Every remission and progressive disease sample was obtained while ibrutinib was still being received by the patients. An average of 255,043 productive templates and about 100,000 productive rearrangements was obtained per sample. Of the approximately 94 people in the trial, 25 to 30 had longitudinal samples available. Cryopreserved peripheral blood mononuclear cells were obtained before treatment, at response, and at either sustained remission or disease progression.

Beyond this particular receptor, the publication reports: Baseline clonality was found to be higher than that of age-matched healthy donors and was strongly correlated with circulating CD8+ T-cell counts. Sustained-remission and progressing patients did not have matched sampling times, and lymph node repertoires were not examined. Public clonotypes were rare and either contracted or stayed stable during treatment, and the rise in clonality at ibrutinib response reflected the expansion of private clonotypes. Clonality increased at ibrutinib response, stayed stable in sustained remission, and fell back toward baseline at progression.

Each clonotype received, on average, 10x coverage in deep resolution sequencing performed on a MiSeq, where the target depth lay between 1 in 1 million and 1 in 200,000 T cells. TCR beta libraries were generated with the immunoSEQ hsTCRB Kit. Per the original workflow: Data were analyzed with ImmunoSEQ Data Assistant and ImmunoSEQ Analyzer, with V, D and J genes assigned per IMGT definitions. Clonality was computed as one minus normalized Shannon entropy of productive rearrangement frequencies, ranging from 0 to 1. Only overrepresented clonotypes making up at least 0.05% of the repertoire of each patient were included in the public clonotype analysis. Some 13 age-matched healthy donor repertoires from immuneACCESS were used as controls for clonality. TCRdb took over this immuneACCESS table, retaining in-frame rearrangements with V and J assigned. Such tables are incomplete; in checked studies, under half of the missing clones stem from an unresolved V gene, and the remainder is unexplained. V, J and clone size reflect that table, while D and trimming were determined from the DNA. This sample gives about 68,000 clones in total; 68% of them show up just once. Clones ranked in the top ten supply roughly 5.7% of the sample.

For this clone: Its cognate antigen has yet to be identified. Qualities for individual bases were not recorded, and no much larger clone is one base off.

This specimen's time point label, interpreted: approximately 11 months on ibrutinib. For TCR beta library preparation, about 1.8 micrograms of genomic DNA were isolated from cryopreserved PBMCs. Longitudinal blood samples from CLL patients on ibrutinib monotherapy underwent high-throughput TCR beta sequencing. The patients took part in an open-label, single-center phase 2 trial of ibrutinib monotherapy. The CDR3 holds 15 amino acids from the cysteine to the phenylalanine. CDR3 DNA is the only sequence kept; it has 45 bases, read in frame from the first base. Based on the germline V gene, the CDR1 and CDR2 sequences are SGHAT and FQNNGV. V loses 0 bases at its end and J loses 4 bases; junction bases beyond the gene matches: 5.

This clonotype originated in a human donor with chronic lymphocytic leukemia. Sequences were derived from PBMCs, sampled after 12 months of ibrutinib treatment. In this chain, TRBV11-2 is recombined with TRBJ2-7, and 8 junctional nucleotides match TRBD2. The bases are TGTGCCAGCAGCTTAGAACGGGGGGGCTCGTACGAGCAGTACTTC. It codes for CASSLERGGSYEQYF. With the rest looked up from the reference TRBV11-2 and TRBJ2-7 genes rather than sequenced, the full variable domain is EAGVAQSPRYKIIEKRQSVAFWCNPISGHATLYWYQQILGQGPKLLIQFQNNGVVDDSQLPKDRFSAERLKGVDSTLKIQPAKLEDSAVYLCASSLERGGSYEQYFGPGTRLTVT.